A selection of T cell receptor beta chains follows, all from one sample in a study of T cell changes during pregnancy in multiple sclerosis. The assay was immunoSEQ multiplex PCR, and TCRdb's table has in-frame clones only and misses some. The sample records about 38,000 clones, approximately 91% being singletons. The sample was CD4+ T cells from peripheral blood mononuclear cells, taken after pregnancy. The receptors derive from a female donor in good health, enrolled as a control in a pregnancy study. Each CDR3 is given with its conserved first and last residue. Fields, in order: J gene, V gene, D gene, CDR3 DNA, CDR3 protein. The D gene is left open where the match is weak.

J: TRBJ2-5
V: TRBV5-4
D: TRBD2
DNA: TGTGCCAGCAGCTCCCGAAAGGTAGCGGGTTCATTGGGGGAGACCCAGTACTTC
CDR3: CASSSRKVAGSLGETQYF

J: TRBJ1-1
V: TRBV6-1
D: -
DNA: TGTGCCAGCAGTGTCACAGCCACTGAAGCTTTCTTT
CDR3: CASSVTATEAFF

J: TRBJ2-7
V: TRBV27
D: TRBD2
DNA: TGTGCCAGCAGCGGACTAGCGGGGGGCCCCTACGAGCAGTACTTC
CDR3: CASSGLAGGPYEQYF

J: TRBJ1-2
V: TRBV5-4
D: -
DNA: TGTGCCAGCAGCTTGGACAGTAACTATGGCTACACCTTC
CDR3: CASSLDSNYGYTF

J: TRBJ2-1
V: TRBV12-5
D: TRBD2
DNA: TGTGCTAGTGGTTTGGAACTAGCGGGGGTGGAGCAGTTCTTC
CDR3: CASGLELAGVEQFF

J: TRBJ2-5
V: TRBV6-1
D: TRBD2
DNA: TGTGCCAGCAGTCCCGGGACTATCCGAGAGACCCAGTACTTC
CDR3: CASSPGTIRETQYF

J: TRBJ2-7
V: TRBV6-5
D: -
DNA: TGTGCCAGCACCCCGGACAGAGTCTCCTACGAGCAGTACTTC
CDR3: CASTPDRVSYEQYF

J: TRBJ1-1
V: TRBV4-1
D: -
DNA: TGCGCCAGCAGCCAAGATCAAGCCGAGAACACTGAAGCTTTCTTT
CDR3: CASSQDQAENTEAFF

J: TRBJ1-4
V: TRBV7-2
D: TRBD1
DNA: TGTGCCAGCAGCCCGGGACAGGGGAATGAAAAACTGTTTTTT
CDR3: CASSPGQGNEKLFF

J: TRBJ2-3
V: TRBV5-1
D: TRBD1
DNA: TGCGCCAGCAGCTTCGAGACAGGGGCCCTTACAGATACGCAGTATTTT
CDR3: CASSFETGALTDTQYF

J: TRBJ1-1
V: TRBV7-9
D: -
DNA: TGTGCCAGCAGCGAGGACGGGGTTGAAGCTTTCTTT
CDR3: CASSEDGVEAFF

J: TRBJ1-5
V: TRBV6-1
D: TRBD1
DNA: TGTGCCAGCAGTGTCACCGGGACAGGGGGCGGTCAGCCCCAGCATTTT
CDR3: CASSVTGTGGGQPQHF

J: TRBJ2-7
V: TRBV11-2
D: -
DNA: TGTGCCAGCAGCTTGGCCGGTGTGAGACAACTTACCCTAGAGCAGTACTTC
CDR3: CASSLAGVRQLTLEQYF

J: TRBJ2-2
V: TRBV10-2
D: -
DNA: TGCGCCAGCAGTGAGTCAGGGGCTCCTTGGGGGGAGCTGTTTTTT
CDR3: CASSESGAPWGELFF

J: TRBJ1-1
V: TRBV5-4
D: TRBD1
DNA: TGTGCCAGCAGCTTGGGGGGACAGGGGGCGGACACTGAAGCTTTCTTT
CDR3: CASSLGGQGADTEAFF

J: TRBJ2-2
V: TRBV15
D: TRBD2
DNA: TGTGCCACCAGCAGAGGGGCTAGCGGAGGCACCGGGGAGCTGTTTTTT
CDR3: CATSRGASGGTGELFF

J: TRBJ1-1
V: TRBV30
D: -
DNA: TGTGCCTGGAGTGGGAAGGGGAGGGTGAACACTGAAGCTTTCTTT
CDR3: CAWSGKGRVNTEAFF

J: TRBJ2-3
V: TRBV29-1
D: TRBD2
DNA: TGCAGCGGGGGGGATCGCGGGGGGGCAGATACGCAGTATTTT
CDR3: CSGGDRGGADTQYF

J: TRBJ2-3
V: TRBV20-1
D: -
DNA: TGCAGTGCTCCAAATTCAGATACGCAGTATTTT
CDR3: CSAPNSDTQYF

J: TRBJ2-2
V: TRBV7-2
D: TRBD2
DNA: TGTGCCAGCACCTTGAGCGGGGGGAACACCGGGGAGCTGTTTTTT
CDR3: CASTLSGGNTGELFF

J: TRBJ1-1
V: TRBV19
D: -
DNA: TGTGCCAGTAGTTTTAGAGGGGGGAACACTGAAGCTTTCTTT
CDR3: CASSFRGGNTEAFF

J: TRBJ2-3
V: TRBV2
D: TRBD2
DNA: TGTGCCAGCAGTGAAGGTAGCGGGAGGGACACAGATACGCAGTATTTT
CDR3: CASSEGSGRDTDTQYF

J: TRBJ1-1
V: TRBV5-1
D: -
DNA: TGCGCCAGCAGCCCAGGGACTCCCGGTGCTGAAGCTTTCTTT
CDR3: CASSPGTPGAEAFF

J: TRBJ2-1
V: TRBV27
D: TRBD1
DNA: TGTGCCAGCAGTCCCCGGGAGAGCCCGGGACAGGGTTACAATGAGCAGTTCTTC
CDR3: CASSPRESPGQGYNEQFF

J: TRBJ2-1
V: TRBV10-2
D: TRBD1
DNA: TGCGCCAGCAGTGAGTCAAGGGGGCGCAATGAGCAGTTCTTC
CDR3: CASSESRGRNEQFF

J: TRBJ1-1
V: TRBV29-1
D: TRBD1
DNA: TGCAGCGTTCAAGGGCGACAGGGCCATATTGAAGCTTTCTTT
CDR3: CSVQGRQGHIEAFF

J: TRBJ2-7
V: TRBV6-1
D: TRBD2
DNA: TGTGCCAGCTCCGAGCGGGAGATCCACGAGCAGTACTTC
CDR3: CASSEREIHEQYF

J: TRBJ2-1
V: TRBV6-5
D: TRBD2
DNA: TGTGCCAGCAGTCTTAGCGGGGGGGGCGGGAATGAGCAGTTCTTC
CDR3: CASSLSGGGGNEQFF

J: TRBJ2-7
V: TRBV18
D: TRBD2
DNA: TGTGCCAGCTCAGATAGCGGGGGAACCTACGAGCAGTACTTC
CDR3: CASSDSGGTYEQYF